The source of this TCR beta chain is a study of T cells in localized non-small cell lung cancer. Study findings and constraints: Overall survival was longer when the density of T cells in the blood was higher. Heterogeneity is still possible, as just one tumor region was sequenced. Across samples, adjacent lung featured a median roughly 60 of the top 100 tumor clones. The highest T cell clonality was in uninvolved adjacent lung, above tumor.

On this clone: The antigen is undetermined.

Using immunoSEQ multiplex PCR, the repertoire was profiled, and TCRdb retains in-frame clones only, with some absent. The table records tens of thousands of clones, around 79% of them present only once. Sequences were derived from PBMCs, sampled before any cancer treatment. The receptor's source is a woman aged 40 to 75 with stage II squamous cell lung carcinoma.

DNA for the CDR3: TGCAGCGTTGAAATTGGACAGGGGGCGTACACTGAAGCTTTCTTT. Protein product: CSVEIGQGAYTEAFF. The V call is TRBV29-1, the J call TRBJ1-1; 11 bases are shared with TRBD1. This CDR3 has 15 amino acids. Trimming cost V 2 bases and J 3 bases; bases outside gene matches: 5. The germline gives CDR1 SQVTM, CDR2 ANQGSEA.